This TCR beta chain came from a study of early T cells in non-severe SARS-CoV-2 infection. Across the study: Chains from this unsorted whole-blood bulk RNA could not be paired.

General study points: Lookups in VDJdb leaned toward anti-spike CD8 responses and missed private and CD4 specificities.

The TCR library protocol was used to attach unique molecular identifiers. These identifiers were attached to individual cDNA molecules. TCRdb re-called the 5' RACE reads through MiXCR, storing one row per CDR3 protein. The sample contains about 57,000 distinct CDR3 sequences, 13% of which appear only once. After removal of 5 bases from V and 1 base from J, the junction contained 9 bases not matched to a gene. CDR1 is MNHEY and CDR2 is SVGEGT in the germline V gene. The CDR3 covers 19 residues. This clonotype was counted ten times or more. The antigen remains unidentified. The chain recombines TRBV6-2 or TRBV6-3 with TRBJ2-1; 15 bases line up with TRBD2. This clonotype originated in an adult who was a healthcare worker with PCR-confirmed SARS-CoV-2 infection or an uninfected control (not recorded which). The sample was whole blood. CDR3 DNA sequence: TGTGCCAGCAGTCCCCGGACTAGCGGGGGGGCCTTTTCCTACAATGAGCAGTTCTTC. Its protein is CASSPRTSGGAFSYNEQFF.